This T cell receptor beta chain was recorded in a study of OX40 agonist ivuxolimab in advanced cancers. Study-level information: With ivuxolimab, an agonistic anti-OX40 (CD134) antibody, patients were treated. Partial responses, seen in three patients, involved one hepatocellular carcinoma and two cutaneous melanomas. Findings of the study overall: Fewer expanded clones were found on average in CD4+ than in CD8+ T cells.

Anyone with autoimmune disease history or systemic immunosuppression was excluded. V was trimmed by 0 bases and J by 5 bases, leaving 11 bases between them. Germline CDR1 is LGHNA and CDR2 is YSLEER. CDR3 length: 16 residues. A word on this clone: Antigen unknown.

Sequenced by immunoSEQ multiplex PCR; TCRdb stores in-frame clones only, minus some. This table has 70,000 to 75,000 clones, roughly 90% appearing once. This chain joins TRBV4-3 and TRBJ1-6; D is perhaps TRBD1 (6 bases). This sequence was found in an adult with an advanced solid tumor such as melanoma, head and neck, liver or kidney cancer. This sample comprised CD4+ or CD8+ T cells sorted from blood, obtained in a trial of the OX40 agonist ivuxolimab. CDR3 coding DNA: TGCGCCAGCAGCCAAGAGTTGCAGGGGAATAATTCACCCCTCCACTTT. Amino acids: CASSQELQGNNSPLHF.